This TCR beta chain was documented in a study of blood T cell repertoires in COVID-19. About the study: Nucleic acid was either cDNA or gDNA, and it came from T cells, B-cell-depleted T cells, or PBMCs.

Cohort assignment relied on participant-reported clinical history. Clones were read by immunoSEQ multiplex PCR, and TCRdb kept only the in-frame ones, dropping some. Among around 190,000 clones, about nine tenths were seen once, and the ten largest hold 10%. There are 15 residues in the CDR3. The germline V gene has CDR1 MDHEN and CDR2 SYDVKM. Trimming shortened V by 5 bases and J by 8 bases, and 18 bases separated the two germline ends. Sequenced material: PBMCs or T cells enriched from blood (not recorded which). This chain uses TRBV28 with TRBJ1-4; D perhaps matches TRBD1 (5 bases). The clonotype originates from a man aged 18 to 29 with acute COVID-19. CDR3: CASSKGAREEEKLFF. Written as DNA, the CDR3 is TGTGCCAGCAGTAAAGGGGCCAGGGAAGAGGAAAAACTGTTTTTT.